This T cell receptor (beta chain) was sequenced in a study of cytomegalovirus exposure and HLA in healthy donors. Notes on this clone: Its antigen is not identified.

Whole-study findings and limits: In the 120 or so validation repertoires, about 95% of cluster scores exceeded 0, per a later analysis. The study put around 180 TCR beta chains on its list as cytomegalovirus-associated. Across donors, most TCRs were seen rarely, yet some public ones were widespread.

Profiling relied on immunoSEQ multiplex PCR, and the TCRdb table lists in-frame clones only, not all of them. The sample contains 150,000 or so clones, 86% of which appear only once. The CDR3 covers 13 residues. Germline-derived CDR1 and CDR2 are MNHEY and SVGAGI. Trimming took off 7 bases at V and 2 bases at J, with 9 bases between the two ends. This sequence was found in a man aged 18 to 30 in good health and CMV-seropositive. The specimen sequenced was PBMCs. The rearrangement uses TRBV6-5 and TRBJ2-1; unclear D gene. The CDR3 DNA is TGTGCCAGCACTCCTTCGGCCTACAATGAGCAGTTCTTC. This gives the protein CASTPSAYNEQFF.